Given below is one T cell receptor beta chain in context. Original processing methods: How many nucleated cells were present was estimated from reference gene primer amplification. The data were produced by immunoSEQ multiplex PCR, yet TCRdb's version contains in-frame clones alone and is incomplete. V and J calls and clone size come straight from that table; D and trimming were deduced from the DNA. The sample consists of roughly 30,000 clones, 70% to 80% of them appearing once. The data are from a study of blood T cell repertoires in COVID-19. Looking at the study overall: The origin of the acute and convalescent COVID-19 samples was the United States, Italy and Spain. Sources were T cells, B-cell-depleted T cells, or PBMCs; the material itself was cDNA or gDNA.

CDR1 is LGHNA and CDR2 is YNFKEQ in the germline V gene. The V gene lost 3 bases and the J gene lost 0 bases, with 14 bases spanning the gap. The length of the CDR3 is 17 residues. The sequencing input was peripheral blood. The sequence was collected from a woman aged 55-69 years with acute or convalescent COVID-19. V usage is TRBV4-2 and J usage is TRBJ1-4; D is uncertain. CDR3 coding DNA: TGTGCCAGCAGCCATTGGGGTCCGGAGGCAACTAATGAAAAACTGTTTTTT. Protein product: CASSHWGPEATNEKLFF.